A few counts support the clone carrying this T cell receptor beta chain. This entry comes from a study of blood T cell repertoires in COVID-19. The wider study: Spain, Italy and the United States supplied samples that represented acute and convalescent COVID-19.

The CDR3 sequence is 16 residues long. Germline V gives CDR1 KGHSH, CDR2 LQKENI. With 1 base removed from V and 10 bases from J, the gap between germline ends came to 20 bases. Authors' data handling: Using reference gene primer amplification, nucleated cell counts were estimated. Sequencing used immunoSEQ multiplex PCR; TCRdb keeps in-frame clones, though not all of them. V, J and clone size were drawn from that table, and D and trimming were deduced from the DNA. The table records some 180,000 clones, 80% to 90% of them present only once. The sample comprised peripheral blood. This clonotype originated in a woman in her thirties or forties with COVID-19, enrolled during active disease. The chain recombines TRBV18 with TRBJ2-1, with a tentative D call TRBD2 (6 bases). Written as DNA, the CDR3 is TGTGCCAGCTCACCACGGGCTAGCGCGAGGGATGGGGAGCAGTTCTTC. It codes for CASSPRASARDGEQFF.